The next 30 T cell receptor beta chains were all read from a single sample in a study of blood T cell repertoires in COVID-19. Libraries were prepared by immunoSEQ multiplex PCR; TCRdb keeps only in-frame clonotypes and omits some of them. The sample lists more than 13,000 clones; 70% to 90% were seen once. Sequenced material: peripheral blood. The source is a woman between 65 and 79 years old in a cohort sampled during active or convalescent COVID-19.

The chain employs TRBV5-4 and TRBJ1-6; D is possibly TRBD1 (5 bases). CDR1 and CDR2 from the germline V gene are SGHNT and YYREEE (reference sequence). V was clipped by 3 bases and J by 8 bases, with 12 bases between them. The CDR3 covers 14 residues. The CDR3 DNA reads TGTGCCAGCAGCTCCCTGGACACCGATTCACCCCTCCACTTT. Residues: CASSSLDTDSPLHF.

This rearrangement joins TRBV21-1 to TRBJ2-3; no check of the table's D call, TRBD2, against the DNA was made. TRBV21-1 is a pseudogene segment. The CDR3 runs 18 residues. The CDR3 DNA sequence: TGTGCCAGCAGCAAGGGACTAGCGGGGGGGCCTGGGACAGATACGCAGTATTTT. Amino acid sequence: CASSKGLAGGPGTDTQYF.

This chain connects TRBV6-2 or TRBV6-3 to TRBJ2-5, with 9 bases lining up with TRBD2. The junction had 9 bases not matched to a gene; V was cut back by 6 bases and J by 1 base. Germline V CDR1 and CDR2: MNHEY, SVGEGT. The CDR3 sequence is 16 residues long. CDR3 protein: CASSLGLAPFQETQYF. CDR3 DNA sequence: TGTGCCAGCAGCTTAGGACTAGCGCCGTTCCAAGAGACCCAGTACTTC.

The chain uses TRBV7-2 and TRBJ1-1; 7 bases fit TRBD1. The V and J ends lost 5 bases and 7 bases, in that order; junction bases with no gene match: 10. Germline CDR1 SGHTA, CDR2 FQGNSA. This CDR3 spans 14 amino acids. This CDR3 is CASSPRHRGIEAFF. CDR3 in DNA: TGTGCCAGCAGCCCCCGCCACAGGGGAATTGAAGCTTTCTTT.

The V and J genes are TRBV28 and TRBJ1-2; D is unresolved. V dropped 7 bases and J dropped 8 bases, with 14 bases sitting between them. The CDR3 covers 12 residues. Germline V gene data show CDR1 as MDHEN and CDR2 as SYDVKM. In nucleotides, the CDR3 is TGTGCCAGCAAAACTCCCCCGGGGGGCTACACCTTC. Translating it yields CASKTPPGGYTF.

The CDR3: CASSPQTGTGLMTEAFF. The CDR3 DNA sequence: TGTGCCAGCAGCCCCCAAACCGGGACAGGGCTTATGACTGAAGCTTTCTTT. This chain joins TRBV7-9 and TRBJ1-1, with 9 bases fitting TRBD1. Per the germline V gene, CDR1 is SEHNR and CDR2 is FQNEAQ (reference sequence). The CDR3 is 17 amino acids. After removal of 5 bases from V and 5 bases from J, the junction contained 15 bases not matched to a gene. The complete variable domain, with remaining parts taken from reference TRBV7-9 and TRBJ1-1, reads DTGVSQNPRHKITKRGQNVTFRCDPISEHNRLYWYRQTLGQGPEFLTYFQNEAQLEKSRLLSDRFSAERPKGSFSTLEIQRTEQGDSAMYLCASSPQTGTGLMTEAFFGQGTRLTVV.

The chain links TRBV3-1 (or the pseudogene TRBV3-2) to TRBJ1-2, with D uncertain. The CDR3 is made up of 13 amino acids. Trimming stripped 1 base from V and 0 bases from J, with 3 bases between. Germline CDR1 LGHDT, CDR2 YNNKEL (reference sequence). CDR3 amino acids: CASSQAANYGYTF. The CDR3 nucleotides are TGTGCCAGCAGCCAAGCAGCTAACTATGGCTACACCTTC.

V usage is TRBV6-5 and J usage is TRBJ2-6; D remains unclear. Germline lookup yields CDR1 MNHEY and CDR2 SVGAGI. V was shortened by 6 bases and J by 4 bases, with 13 bases between the two germline ends. The CDR3 spans 15 residues. The CDR3 DNA reads TGTGCCAGCAGAGACTGGTCGGCAGGGGCCAACGTCCTGACTTTC. Its protein is CASRDWSAGANVLTF.

V gene TRBV28 combines with J gene TRBJ1-1; possible D gene TRBD1, 6 bases. The CDR3 is made up of 15 amino acids. Germline V gives CDR1 MDHEN, CDR2 SYDVKM. V lost 3 bases to trimming and J lost 2 bases, with 13 bases between them. The CDR3 DNA is TGTGCCAGCAGTTTGGGGGCAGAAGCCAACACTGAAGCTTTCTTT. It encodes CASSLGAEANTEAFF.

The V and J genes are TRBV11-2 and TRBJ2-2, with TRBD1 matching 7 bases. This CDR3 is built from 16 residues. Trimming took 5 bases from V and 8 from J; bases not matched to a gene: 14. Germline CDR1 reads SGHAT; CDR2 reads FQNNGV. The CDR3 region is CASSVWTGAYSGELFF. Written as DNA, the CDR3 is TGTGCCAGCAGCGTATGGACAGGAGCGTACTCGGGGGAGCTGTTTTTT.

This rearrangement joins TRBV5-4 to TRBJ2-7, with 7 positions matching TRBD1. Losses at the gene ends were 4 bases for V and 2 bases for J; bases not matched to a gene: 6. CDR1 is SGHNT, CDR2 YYREEE, per germline (reference sequence). The CDR3 sequence is 14 residues long. Here the CDR3 DNA reads TGTGCCAGCAGCGTGGGGACAGATACCTACGAGCAGTACTTC. As protein: CASSVGTDTYEQYF.

The J gene is TRBJ2-4, the V gene TRBV5-6, with 12 nucleotides matching TRBD1. Germline CDR1 reads SGHDT; CDR2 reads YYEEEE. V shed 3 bases, J shed 8 bases, and the junction held 9 bases outside the gene matches. CDR3 length equals 16 residues. The CDR3 protein is CASSSGTGGGPDIQYF. Written as DNA, the CDR3 is TGTGCCAGCAGCTCCGGGACAGGGGGCGGGCCCGACATTCAGTACTTC. The full variable domain, rest sourced from reference TRBV5-6 and TRBJ2-4, is DAGVTQSPTHLIKTRGQQVTLRCSPKSGHDTVSWYQQALGQGPQFIFQYYEEEERQRGNFPDRFSGHQFPNYSSELNVNALLLGDSALYLCASSSGTGGGPDIQYFGAGTRLSVL.

The rearrangement uses TRBV5-5 and TRBJ2-1; 12 bases agree with TRBD1. The CDR3 covers 16 residues. Germline CDR1 SGHKS, CDR2 YYEKEE (reference sequence). J lost 7 bases, V lost 4 bases, and 9 bases had no gene match. The CDR3 region is CASSAPGQGAWNEQFF. The CDR3 DNA reads as TGTGCCAGCAGCGCTCCGGGACAGGGGGCGTGGAATGAGCAGTTCTTC.

This clone has a single count. The chain recombines TRBV5-1 with TRBJ2-3; D is undetermined. The CDR3 length is 13 residues. Germline V gene lookup returns CDR1 SGHRS and CDR2 YFSETQ. Trimming left V 1 base short and J 3 bases short, with 6 bases between. The CDR3 region is CASSLSGTDTQYF. In nucleotides, the CDR3 is TGCGCCAGCAGCTTGTCAGGAACAGATACGCAGTATTTT.

This clone was observed a few times. The CDR3 is CSAQGAYEQYF. In DNA form, the CDR3 reads TGCAGTGCCCAGGGGGCCTACGAGCAGTACTTC. The chain carries TRBV20-1 and TRBJ2-7, with 7 nucleotides matching TRBD1. CDR3 length equals 11 residues. Germline V CDR1 and CDR2: DFQATT, SNEGSKA (reference sequence). J lost 2 bases, V lost 6 bases, and 1 base had no gene match.

This chain connects TRBV28 to TRBJ2-7; TRBD2 matches at 7 bases. CDR1 and CDR2 from the germline V gene are MDHEN and SYDVKM. Trimming cost V 2 bases and J 5 bases; bases outside gene matches: 9. This CDR3 contains 15 residues. The CDR3 sequence is CASSLPGEGRNEQYF. CDR3 DNA: TGTGCCAGCAGTTTACCCGGGGAGGGGCGGAACGAGCAGTACTTC.

The rearrangement joins TRBV11-2 to TRBJ2-2, with D possibly TRBD2 on 5 matching bases. The CDR3 has 16 residues. Per germline, CDR1 SGHAT and CDR2 FQNNGV. Trimming pared 5 bases from V and 5 bases from J, leaving 18 bases between. CDR3 DNA: TGTGCCAGCAGCGACCTACTAGAAAGGGAAACCGGGGAGCTGTTTTTT. Protein product: CASSDLLERETGELFF.

The chain recombines TRBV10-3 with TRBJ1-1; no firm D call. Germline CDR1 and CDR2: ENHRY and SYGVKD. CDR3 length equals 16 residues. V lost 3 bases and J lost 1, with 15 bases in between. For the CDR3, the DNA is TGTGCCATCAGTGATAGGCTTAAGGAGGGGAACACTGAAGCTTTCTTT. Amino acids: CAISDRLKEGNTEAFF.

The rearrangement joins TRBV24-1 to TRBJ1-5; possibly TRBD1 for D (5 bases). Looked up from germline, CDR1 is KGHDR and CDR2 is SFDVKD. The CDR3 contains 15 residues. The V gene lost 3 bases and the J gene lost 1 base, with 9 bases spanning the gap. The CDR3 DNA reads as TGTGCCACCAGTGATCGAACAGGAAGCAATCAGCCCCAGCATTTT. This sequence encodes CATSDRTGSNQPQHF.

The rearrangement links TRBV5-6 to TRBJ1-6; D not certain. Germline V gene sequence: CDR1 SGHDT, CDR2 YYEEEE. Trimming pared 4 bases from V and 3 bases from J, leaving 11 bases between. This CDR3 spans 15 amino acids. The CDR3 DNA reads TGTGCCAGCAGCCATTACAGTCTCTATAATTCACCCCTCCACTTT. Translation gives CASSHYSLYNSPLHF.

The chain recombines TRBV19 with TRBJ2-5; TRBD1 matches 8 bases. Germline loops: CDR1 LNHDA, CDR2 SQIVND (reference sequence). V was clipped by 0 bases and J by 2 bases; unmatched bases: 5. The CDR3 runs to 16 residues. This CDR3 is CASSIDRGHVQETQYF. DNA for the CDR3: TGTGCCAGTAGTATAGACAGGGGGCACGTTCAAGAGACCCAGTACTTC.

The chain has TRBV7-9 and TRBJ2-3, with a weak D call TRBD1 (6 bases). The CDR3 has 17 amino acids. Germline CDR1 is SEHNR and CDR2 is FQNEAQ (reference sequence). The ends were cut back, 4 bases at V and 4 bases at J, with 21 bases in the middle. This CDR3 is CASSSPPFIGGSDTQYF. As DNA, the CDR3 is TGTGCCAGCAGCTCCCCACCTTTTATTGGGGGCTCAGATACGCAGTATTTT.

The chain is built from TRBV7-9 and TRBJ2-3, with TRBD2 as a possible D gene (6 bases). Germline V lookup: CDR1 SEHNR, CDR2 FQNEAQ (reference sequence). Trimming left V 1 base short and J 4 bases short, with 15 bases between. The CDR3 covers 16 residues. The CDR3 loop is CASSLEVTSIADTQYF. The CDR3 DNA is TGTGCCAGCAGCTTAGAAGTGACTAGTATAGCAGATACGCAGTATTTT.

The CDR3 DNA reads TGTGCCAGCTCACCGGGACAGGGGGCTTCGTACGAGCAGTACTTC. This gives the protein CASSPGQGASYEQYF. This sequence joins TRBV18 and TRBJ2-7, with 12 bases identical to TRBD1. The CDR3 loop spans 15 amino acids. Germline V lookup: CDR1 KGHSH, CDR2 LQKENI. V was clipped by 3 bases and J by 4 bases; unmatched bases: 4.

As concerns this clone: The missing conserved phenylalanine or tryptophan at the end of this CDR3 makes a read error likely. No DNA is shown, since the ends of the CDR3 on it are uncertain; the CDR3 is the one TCRdb lists. This chain uses TRBV10-3 with TRBJ1-2; the table calls TRBD1, which could not be checked here. The CDR3 length is 12 residues, termini included. From germline, CDR1 is ENHRY and CDR2 SYGVKD. Here the CDR3 reads CAISSGTGPFVT.

CDR3 nucleotides: TGTGCCAGCTCTCGTACCCGCGACTACACCGGGGAGCTGTTTTTT. As protein: CASSRTRDYTGELFF. This chain links TRBV18 with TRBJ2-2; D call uncertain. This CDR3 region has 15 residues. The V end lost 6 bases, the J end lost 3 bases, and 14 bases lay between the germline ends. Germline assignment: CDR1 KGHSH and CDR2 LQKENI. The complete variable domain, with remaining parts taken from reference TRBV18 and TRBJ2-2, reads NAGVMQNPRHLVRRRGQEARLRCSPMKGHSHVYWYRQLPEEGLKFMVYLQKENIIDESGMPKERFSAEFPKEGPSILRIQQVVRGDSAAYFCASSRTRDYTGELFFGEGSRLTVL.

This chain connects TRBV7-9 to TRBJ2-2; TRBD1 might be the D (6 bases). From germline, CDR1 is SEHNR and CDR2 FQNEAQ (reference sequence). This CDR3 has 15 amino acids. V lost 2 bases to trimming and J lost 3 bases, with 10 bases between them. DNA for the CDR3: TGTGCCAGCAGCTTAAAGGACAGCTACACCGGGGAGCTGTTTTTT. Its protein is CASSLKDSYTGELFF.

The rearrangement links TRBV3-1 (or the pseudogene TRBV3-2) to TRBJ1-2, with 7 positions matching TRBD1. This CDR3 is built from 12 residues. From germline, CDR1 is LGHDT and CDR2 YNNKEL (reference sequence). The ends lost 5 bases at V and 8 bases at J; junction bases unmatched: 5. Here the CDR3 reads CASSIRQGGYTF. In DNA form, the CDR3 reads TGTGCCAGCAGCATACGACAGGGCGGCTACACCTTC.

The rearrangement joins TRBV27 to TRBJ2-5; a weak D match, TRBD1 (5 bases). The V end was cut by 11 bases, the J end by 5 bases, with 18 bases between. This CDR3 comprises 13 residues. Per germline, CDR1 MNHEY and CDR2 SMNVEV (reference sequence). CDR3 nucleotides: TGTGCCTACGCTAAGGGGCCCTCCGAGACCCAGTACTTC. Its protein is CAYAKGPSETQYF.

The chain recombines TRBV27 with TRBJ2-7, with a possible D match to TRBD1 (6 bases). Trimming removed 2 bases at V and 6 bases at J, with 11 bases between. Germline CDR1 and CDR2: MNHEY and SMNVEV (reference sequence). CDR3 size: 13 residues. The CDR3: CASSLGDTLEQYF. CDR3 in DNA: TGTGCCAGCAGTTTAGGGGACACTCTCGAGCAGTACTTC.